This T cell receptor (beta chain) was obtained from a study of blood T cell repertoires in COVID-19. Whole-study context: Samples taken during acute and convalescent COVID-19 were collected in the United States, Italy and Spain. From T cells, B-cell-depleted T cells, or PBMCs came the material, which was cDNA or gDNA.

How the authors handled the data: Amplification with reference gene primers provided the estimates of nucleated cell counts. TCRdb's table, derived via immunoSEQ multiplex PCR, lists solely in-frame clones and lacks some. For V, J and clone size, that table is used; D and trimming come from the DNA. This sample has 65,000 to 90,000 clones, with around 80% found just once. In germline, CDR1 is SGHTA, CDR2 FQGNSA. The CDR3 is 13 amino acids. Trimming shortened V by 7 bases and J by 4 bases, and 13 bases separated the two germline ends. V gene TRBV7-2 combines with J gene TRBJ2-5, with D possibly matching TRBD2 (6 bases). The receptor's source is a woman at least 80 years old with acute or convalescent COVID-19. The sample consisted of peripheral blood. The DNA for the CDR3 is TGTGCCAGCAAGGGTCGCGGGATAGAGACCCAGTACTTC. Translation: CASKGRGIETQYF.